These 17 T cell receptor beta chains were all obtained from the same sample, sequenced in a study of blood T cells in healthy people across ages. A second PCR of roughly 7 to 11 cycles used a sample-barcoded 5' primer and a J-beta primer mix. TCRdb used MiXCR to reprocess the 5' RACE reads, holding one entry per CDR3 protein. The table has more than 700,000 distinct CDR3 sequences, about 46% seen once; the top ten hold 18%. The specimen was blood. These receptors all come from an elderly man in good health.

Comments on this clonotype: Sequence at one end of the junction differs from germline and may be a read error. This chain connects TRBV20-1 to TRBJ2-3, with D perhaps matching TRBD1 (5 bases). Germline V gene lookup returns CDR1 DFQATT and CDR2 SNEGSKA (reference sequence). This CDR3 contains 12 residues. The CDR3 protein is CSASGGADAQYF. For the CDR3, the DNA is TGCAGTGCTAGTGGTGGGGCAGATGCGCAGTATTTT.

The chain couples TRBV10-3 to TRBJ2-7, with D maybe TRBD1 (5 bases). Germline V lookup: CDR1 ENHRY, CDR2 SYGVKD. The V end lost 7 bases, the J end lost 0 bases, and 10 bases lay between the germline ends. CDR3 size: 13 residues. The CDR3 protein is CAINAQVSYEQYF. The CDR3 DNA is TGTGCCATCAATGCACAGGTCTCCTACGAGCAGTACTTC.

DNA for the CDR3: TGTGCCTGGGGGGGCGGGGGACATAAGCACCAGTACTTC. Its translation is CAWGGGGHKHQYF. The gene calls are TRBV30 and TRBJ2-5; possible D gene TRBD2, 7 bases. The CDR3 is 13 residues long. Germline CDR1 reads GTSNPN; CDR2 reads SVGIG (reference sequence). The ends were cut back, 5 bases at V and 10 bases at J, with 20 bases in the middle.

This clonotype was counted a few times. The gene calls are TRBV20-1 and TRBJ1-2; 11 bases are shared with TRBD1. The CDR3 is 15 residues long. V shed 1 base, J shed 6 bases, and the junction held 7 bases outside the gene matches. Germline CDR1 and CDR2: DFQATT and SNEGSKA (reference sequence). Here the CDR3 reads CSARASDRGRDGYTF. The CDR3 DNA reads TGCAGTGCTAGAGCCTCGGACAGGGGGCGAGATGGCTACACCTTC.

The CDR3 loop is CASSSTGVDTQYF. CDR3 sequence (DNA): TGTGCCAGCAGCTCAACAGGGGTCGATACGCAGTATTTT. The chain uses TRBV11-2 and TRBJ2-3; 7 bases are a match to TRBD1. Trimming took 4 bases from V and 6 from J; bases not matched to a gene: 4. Germline assignment: CDR1 SGHAT and CDR2 FQNNGV. CDR3 length: 13 residues.

Only a few counts were recorded for this clonotype. The V and J genes are TRBV14 and TRBJ1-1; D gene uncertain. The CDR3 is made up of 14 amino acids. Germline lookup yields CDR1 SGHDN and CDR2 FVKESK. Trimming left V 4 bases short and J 5 bases short, with 14 bases between. CDR3 nucleotides: TGTGCCAGCAGCCCCCAAGGGTCTGGGACTGAAGCTTTCTTT. This codes for CASSPQGSGTEAFF.

The rearrangement joins TRBV29-1 to TRBJ2-2, with D unclear. Trimming cost V 4 bases and J 6 bases, with 12 bases left between them. The CDR3 consists of 13 residues. Germline lookup yields CDR1 SQVTM and CDR2 ANQGSEA. In DNA form, the CDR3 reads TGCAGCGTTGCGCAGGCTAGAGCCGGGGAGCTGTTTTTT. Residues: CSVAQARAGELFF.

The genes are TRBV7-3 and TRBJ2-1; weak D call: TRBD1 (5 bases). Per germline, CDR1 SGHTA and CDR2 FQGTGA. The length of the CDR3 is 15 residues. The germline V and J ends were trimmed by 2 bases and 0 bases, with 8 bases remaining between them. In nucleotides, the CDR3 is TGTGCCAGCAGCTTACAGGGAATCTCCTACAATGAGCAGTTCTTC. It encodes CASSLQGISYNEQFF.

The J gene is TRBJ1-2, the V gene TRBV9; D not resolved. The CDR3 is 17 residues long. V lost 0 bases and J 8 bases, leaving 23 bases between the germline ends. CDR1 is SGDLS and CDR2 is YYNGEE in the germline V gene. CDR3 nucleotides: TGTGCCAGCAGCGTAGGGTTTAAGAGTGGCGAGAGACGAGGCTACACCTTC. It is translated as CASSVGFKSGERRGYTF.

This sequence joins TRBV14 and TRBJ2-1, with unresolved D. V dropped 4 bases and J dropped 0 bases, with 10 bases sitting between them. This CDR3 is 15 amino acids long. Germline CDR1 reads SGHDN; CDR2 reads FVKESK. The CDR3 protein is CASSRTRSSYNEQFF. The CDR3 nucleotides read TGTGCCAGCAGCCGGACCCGGAGCTCCTACAATGAGCAGTTCTTC.

The chain uses TRBV28 and TRBJ2-1, with D perhaps TRBD1 (5 bases). Trimming took off 6 bases at V and 1 base at J, with 16 bases between the two ends. This CDR3 has 16 residues. Looked up from germline, CDR1 is MDHEN and CDR2 is SYDVKM. The CDR3 DNA reads as TGTGCCAGCAGCCCCATGACAGTAATTTCCTACAATGAGCAGTTCTTC. It codes for CASSPMTVISYNEQFF.

This clonotype was detected a few times. The chain couples TRBV20-1 to TRBJ2-1, with 7 bases that match TRBD2. In germline, CDR1 is DFQATT, CDR2 SNEGSKA (reference sequence). J was trimmed by 0 bases and V by 0 bases; bases with no gene match: 8. The CDR3 sequence is 17 residues long. CDR3 protein: CSARDSGGSSSYNEQFF. The CDR3 coding sequence is TGCAGTGCTAGAGATTCTGGCGGGAGTAGCTCCTACAATGAGCAGTTCTTC.

This clonotype turned up a few times. The chain couples TRBV6-5 to TRBJ2-1, with 10 positions matching TRBD2. V was pared by 11 bases and J by 7 bases, with 11 bases of the junction left unmatched. Germline lookup yields CDR1 MNHEY and CDR2 SVGAGI. This CDR3 has 14 amino acids. Here the CDR3 DNA reads TGTGCCGCCAGAAGGTCTAGCGGGGGAAATGAGCAGTTCTTC. This translates into CAARRSSGGNEQFF.

V is TRBV7-6 and J is TRBJ2-3; 7 nucleotides match TRBD2. The ends lost 4 bases at V and 2 bases at J; junction bases unmatched: 3. Germline V gene data show CDR1 as SGHVS and CDR2 as FNYEAQ. The CDR3 length is 14 residues. CDR3 residues: CASSSTSDTDTQYF. Here the CDR3 DNA reads TGTGCCAGCAGCTCTACTAGCGACACAGATACGCAGTATTTT.

Only a few counts were recorded for this clonotype. The chain couples TRBV27 to TRBJ2-1, with D perhaps matching TRBD2 (6 bases). The V end lost 2 bases, the J end lost 12 bases, and 17 bases lay between the germline ends. Germline values: CDR1 MNHEY, CDR2 SMNVEV (reference sequence). The CDR3 runs 14 residues. Here the CDR3 reads CASSLIVGGGSQFF. CDR3 sequence (DNA): TGTGCCAGCAGTTTAATCGTCGGGGGAGGATCGCAGTTCTTC.

The chain has TRBV11-1 and TRBJ1-1; D is undetermined. Germline CDR1 is SGHAT and CDR2 is FQDESV (reference sequence). The CDR3 sequence is 13 residues long. V shed 3 bases and J shed 1 base, with 6 bases lying between them. CDR3 protein: CASSLERNTEAFF. The CDR3 DNA is TGTGCCAGCAGCTTGGAGAGGAACACTGAAGCTTTCTTT. Looking up the rest from reference TRBV11-1 and TRBJ1-1 gives the full variable domain: EAEVAQSPRYKITEKSQAVAFWCDPISGHATLYWYRQILGQGPELLVQFQDESVVDDSQLPKDRFSAERLKGVDSTLKIQPAELGDSAMYLCASSLERNTEAFFGQGTRLTVV.

This chain joins TRBV5-1 and TRBJ2-1; D call uncertain. The CDR3 runs to 15 residues. The V gene lost 2 bases and the J gene lost 0 bases, with 9 bases spanning the gap. Germline V gene lookup returns CDR1 SGHRS and CDR2 YFSETQ. The CDR3 sequence: CASSFLRDSYNEQFF. DNA of the CDR3: TGCGCCAGCAGCTTTTTGCGAGACTCCTACAATGAGCAGTTCTTC.